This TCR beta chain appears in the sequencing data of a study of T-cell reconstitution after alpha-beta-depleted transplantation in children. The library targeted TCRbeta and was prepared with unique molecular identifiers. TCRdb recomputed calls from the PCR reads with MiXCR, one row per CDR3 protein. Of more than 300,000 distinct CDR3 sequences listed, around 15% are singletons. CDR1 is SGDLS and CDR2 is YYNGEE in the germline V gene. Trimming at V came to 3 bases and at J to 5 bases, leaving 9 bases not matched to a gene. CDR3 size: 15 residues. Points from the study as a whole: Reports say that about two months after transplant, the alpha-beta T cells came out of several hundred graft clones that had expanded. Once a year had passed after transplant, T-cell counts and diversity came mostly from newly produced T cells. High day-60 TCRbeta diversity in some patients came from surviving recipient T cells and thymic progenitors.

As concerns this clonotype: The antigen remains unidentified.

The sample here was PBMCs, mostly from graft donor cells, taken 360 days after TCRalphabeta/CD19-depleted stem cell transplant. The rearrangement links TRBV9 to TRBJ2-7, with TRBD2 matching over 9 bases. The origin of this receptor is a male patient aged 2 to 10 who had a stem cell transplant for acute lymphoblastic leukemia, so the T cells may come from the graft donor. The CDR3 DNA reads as TGTGCCAGCAGCGCGGAGGCCATAGCGGGAGACGAGCAGTACTTC. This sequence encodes CASSAEAIAGDEQYF.